This is a list of T cell receptor beta chains from one sample in a study of blood T cell repertoires in COVID-19. TCRdb's table, derived via immunoSEQ multiplex PCR, lists solely in-frame clones and lacks some. The sample holds approximately 140,000 clones, roughly nine tenths seen once. The sequenced material came from PBMCs or T cells enriched from blood (not recorded which). These receptors all come from a woman aged 40 to 49 who had been exposed to COVID-19. CDR3s include the opening cysteine and the closing phenylalanine or tryptophan. D genes are given only for firm matches. The size field is filled for only some rows; it gives once, few, many or a size class.

v_call: TRBV7-8; d_call: TRBD1; j_call: TRBJ1-2; clone_size: -; cdr3_nt: TGTGCCAGCAGCCCTGGACAGGGGTATGGCTACACCTTC; cdr3_aa: CASSPGQGYGYTF
v_call: TRBV20-1; d_call: -; j_call: TRBJ2-7; clone_size: few; cdr3_nt: TGCAGTGCTAGTTATAACTACGAGCAGTACTTC; cdr3_aa: CSASYNYEQYF
v_call: TRBV9; d_call: -; j_call: TRBJ1-1; clone_size: -; cdr3_nt: TGTGCCAGCAGCACCCTTGGGCCCGAATACACTGAAGCTTTCTTT; cdr3_aa: CASSTLGPEYTEAFF
v_call: TRBV5-1; d_call: TRBD1; j_call: TRBJ2-7; clone_size: -; cdr3_nt: TGCGCCAGCAGCTCAGGACAGGGTACCTACGAGCAGTACTTC; cdr3_aa: CASSSGQGTYEQYF
v_call: TRBV5-1; d_call: TRBD1; j_call: TRBJ1-4; clone_size: -; cdr3_nt: TGCGCCAGCAGCCCCTCTGGGACAGGGGATGAAAAACTGTTTTTT; cdr3_aa: CASSPSGTGDEKLFF
v_call: TRBV7-8; d_call: TRBD1; j_call: TRBJ2-5; clone_size: -; cdr3_nt: TGTGCCAGCAGCGGCCGGGACAGGGGCCCAGGGACCCAGTACTTC; cdr3_aa: CASSGRDRGPGTQYF
v_call: TRBV19; d_call: -; j_call: TRBJ2-3; clone_size: -; cdr3_nt: TGTGCCAGTAGTATATCCCTAACAGATACGCAGTATTTT; cdr3_aa: CASSISLTDTQYF
v_call: TRBV29-1; d_call: TRBD1; j_call: TRBJ1-1; clone_size: -; cdr3_nt: TGCAGCGGACAGGGCACTGAAGCTTTCTTT; cdr3_aa: CSGQGTEAFF
v_call: TRBV2; d_call: TRBD1; j_call: TRBJ1-4; clone_size: -; cdr3_nt: TGTGCCAGCAGTGATAGGACAGGCGATGAAAAACTGTTTTTT; cdr3_aa: CASSDRTGDEKLFF
v_call: TRBV7-8; d_call: -; j_call: TRBJ1-2; clone_size: -; cdr3_nt: TGTGCCAGCAGCTTAGGTTCAGGCCCCCACTATGGCTACACCTTC; cdr3_aa: CASSLGSGPHYGYTF
v_call: TRBV28; d_call: -; j_call: TRBJ2-4; clone_size: once; cdr3_nt: TGTGCCAGCAGAGGACTCCGGGAACAGTACTTC; cdr3_aa: CASRGLREQYF
v_call: TRBV6-7; d_call: TRBD2; j_call: TRBJ2-7; clone_size: once; cdr3_nt: TGTGCCAGCAGTTACTTACTAGCGGGATGCTACGAGCAGTACTTC; cdr3_aa: CASSYLLAGCYEQYF
v_call: TRBV24-1; d_call: TRBD1; j_call: TRBJ2-5; clone_size: -; cdr3_nt: TGTGCCACCAGTGACGACAGGGAAGAGACCCAGTACTTC; cdr3_aa: CATSDDREETQYF
v_call: TRBV5-5; d_call: -; j_call: TRBJ1-5; clone_size: few; cdr3_nt: TGTGCCAGCAGCTTGACGGCGGGAAGGAGTAATCAGCCCCAGCATTTT; cdr3_aa: CASSLTAGRSNQPQHF
v_call: TRBV19; d_call: -; j_call: TRBJ2-1; clone_size: -; cdr3_nt: TGTGCCAGTTGGAGCTCCTACAATGAGCAGTTCTTC; cdr3_aa: CASWSSYNEQFF
v_call: TRBV27; d_call: -; j_call: TRBJ2-3; clone_size: -; cdr3_nt: TGTGCCAGCAGTTTCTCAGGGGCCAATCCGGGTACGCAGTATTTT; cdr3_aa: CASSFSGANPGTQYF
v_call: TRBV28; d_call: TRBD1; j_call: TRBJ1-2; clone_size: -; cdr3_nt: TGTGCCAGCAGTTACTCTGGACAGGGTTGGTATGGCTACACCTTC; cdr3_aa: CASSYSGQGWYGYTF
v_call: TRBV7-2; d_call: TRBD2; j_call: TRBJ2-3; clone_size: -; cdr3_nt: TGTGCCAGCAGCCCCCCCGGGGGGGGGACAGATACGCAGTATTTT; cdr3_aa: CASSPPGGGTDTQYF
v_call: TRBV6-4; d_call: -; j_call: TRBJ1-1; clone_size: -; cdr3_nt: TGTGCCAGCAGTCTTGGAGGGAACACTGAAGCTTTCTTT; cdr3_aa: CASSLGGNTEAFF
v_call: TRBV10-3; d_call: TRBD1; j_call: TRBJ2-1; clone_size: few; cdr3_nt: TGTGCCACAGGACAGGGACACAATGAGCAGTTCTTC; cdr3_aa: CATGQGHNEQFF
v_call: TRBV29-1; d_call: TRBD2; j_call: TRBJ2-1; clone_size: once; cdr3_nt: TGCAGCGTGGGGGTACTAGCGGGACTAGAGCAGTTCTTC; cdr3_aa: CSVGVLAGLEQFF
v_call: TRBV28; d_call: -; j_call: TRBJ1-2; clone_size: -; cdr3_nt: TGTGCCAGCAGTATCTTGCGGGGAGGCGATGGCTACACCTTC; cdr3_aa: CASSILRGGDGYTF
v_call: TRBV7-9; d_call: -; j_call: TRBJ1-2; clone_size: -; cdr3_nt: TGTGCCAGCAGCCACGGGACTGGGTATGGCTACACCTTC; cdr3_aa: CASSHGTGYGYTF
v_call: TRBV6-1; d_call: -; j_call: TRBJ2-3; clone_size: -; cdr3_nt: TGTGCCAGCAGTGAATACGGGAGCGGTTCAGATACGCAGTATTTT; cdr3_aa: CASSEYGSGSDTQYF
v_call: TRBV21-1; d_call: -; j_call: TRBJ2-1; clone_size: -; cdr3_nt: TGTGCCAGCAGCATCCCCGAAAACTCATACAATGAGCAGTTCTTC; cdr3_aa: CASSIPENSYNEQFF
v_call: TRBV3-1/TRBV3-2; d_call: -; j_call: TRBJ1-5; clone_size: -; cdr3_nt: TGTGCCAGCAGCCAAGATCCCCTTTTTAGCAATCAGCCCCAGCATTTT; cdr3_aa: CASSQDPLFSNQPQHF
v_call: TRBV6-1; d_call: -; j_call: TRBJ1-5; clone_size: -; cdr3_nt: TGTGCCAGCAGTGAAGTGTCCAGGGCGAGCAATCAGCCCCAGCATTTT; cdr3_aa: CASSEVSRASNQPQHF
v_call: TRBV9; d_call: TRBD1; j_call: TRBJ1-1; clone_size: -; cdr3_nt: TGTGCCAGCAGCGTTAGACAGGGCGGCACTGAAGCTTTCTTT; cdr3_aa: CASSVRQGGTEAFF